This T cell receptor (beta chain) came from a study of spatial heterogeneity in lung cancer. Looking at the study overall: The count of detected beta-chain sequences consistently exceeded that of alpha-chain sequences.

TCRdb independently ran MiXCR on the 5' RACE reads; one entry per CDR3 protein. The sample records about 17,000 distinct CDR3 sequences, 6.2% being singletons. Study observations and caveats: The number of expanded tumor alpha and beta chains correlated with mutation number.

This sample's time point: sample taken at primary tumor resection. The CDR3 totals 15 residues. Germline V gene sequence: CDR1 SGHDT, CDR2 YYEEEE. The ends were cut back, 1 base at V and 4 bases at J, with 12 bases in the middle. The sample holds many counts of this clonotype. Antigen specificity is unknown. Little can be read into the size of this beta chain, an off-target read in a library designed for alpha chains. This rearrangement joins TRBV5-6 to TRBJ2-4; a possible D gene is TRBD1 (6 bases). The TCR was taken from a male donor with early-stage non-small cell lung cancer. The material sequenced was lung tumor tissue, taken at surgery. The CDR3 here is CASSLRPGDKNIQYF. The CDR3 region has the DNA TGTGCCAGCAGCTTGAGGCCAGGGGATAAAAACATTCAGTACTTC.